The 22 T cell receptor beta chains reported below all come from one sample, sequenced in a study of technical replicates of blood from a few donors. Sequencing was performed with immunoSEQ multiplex PCR; in TCRdb, only in-frame clones are kept and a portion is missing. The repertoire holds around 62,000 clones, 95% to 98% seen once, with approximately 0.17% in the top ten. Sequencing was carried out using T cells isolated from PBMCs. Every receptor here comes from a human donor in good health.

The chain is built from TRBV7-9 and TRBJ1-2; D is uncertain. V gave up 2 bases and J gave up 8 bases, with 6 bases separating them. In germline, CDR1 is SEHNR, CDR2 FQNEAQ (reference sequence). This CDR3 has 11 residues. CDR3 sequence reads: CASSLSAGYTF. The CDR3 DNA reads as TGTGCCAGCAGCTTATCAGCGGGCTACACCTTC.

The rearrangement uses TRBV5-4 and TRBJ2-1; 7 nucleotides agree with TRBD2. Germline V gene sequence: CDR1 SGHNT, CDR2 YYREEE (reference sequence). V lost 0 bases, J lost 6 bases, and 9 bases stayed unmatched. This CDR3 region has 16 residues. CDR3 nucleotides: TGTGCCAGCAGCTTGGAAGGCGGGAGTGCGTTCAATGAGCAGTTCTTC. It encodes CASSLEGGSAFNEQFF.

The V and J genes are TRBV5-6 and TRBJ2-4; the match to TRBD1 covers 8 bases. Per the germline V gene, CDR1 is SGHDT and CDR2 is YYEEEE. V lost 4 bases to trimming and J lost 8 bases; unmatched junction nucleotides: 8. There are 14 residues in the CDR3. Written as DNA, the CDR3 is TGTGCCAGCAGCCACCCAAGGACAGGGTACATTCAGTACTTC. Translating it yields CASSHPRTGYIQYF.

The chain uses TRBV29-1 and TRBJ1-2; tentatively, D is TRBD1 (5 bases). V shed 5 bases and J shed 3 bases, with 13 bases lying between them. The CDR3 sequence is 13 residues long. Per germline, CDR1 SQVTM and CDR2 ANQGSEA. The CDR3 loop is CSVYRLLDYGYTF. For the CDR3, the DNA is TGCAGCGTTTACAGGTTACTCGACTATGGCTACACCTTC.

This rearrangement joins TRBV6-5 to TRBJ1-5; D might be TRBD1 (5 bases). The V and J ends lost 0 bases and 2 bases respectively, with 8 bases between them. Germline V gives CDR1 MNHEY, CDR2 SVGAGI. CDR3 length equals 15 residues. CDR3: CASSYSSQGNQPQHF. CDR3 in DNA: TGTGCCAGCAGTTACTCATCACAGGGCAATCAGCCCCAGCATTTT.

The chain is built from TRBV4-1 and TRBJ1-1, with TRBD1 as a possible D gene (5 bases). With 4 bases removed from V and 5 bases from J, the gap between germline ends came to 17 bases. Germline V gene lookup returns CDR1 MGHRA and CDR2 YSYEKL. The CDR3 runs to 15 residues. The CDR3: CASSRTSVGDTEAFF. DNA for the CDR3: TGCGCCAGCAGCCGCACCTCCGTAGGGGATACTGAAGCTTTCTTT.

This clone was detected only once. The rearrangement uses TRBV30 and TRBJ1-5, with unresolved D. The CDR3 sequence is 12 residues long. The germline V and J ends were trimmed by 0 bases and 7 bases, with 7 bases remaining between them. Germline V CDR1 and CDR2: GTSNPN, SVGIG (reference sequence). The CDR3: CAWSVLGQPQHF. CDR3 nucleotide sequence: TGTGCCTGGAGTGTTCTCGGGCAGCCCCAGCATTTT.

This chain uses TRBV4-2 with TRBJ1-2; D possibly corresponds to TRBD1 (5 bases). Trimming left V 4 bases short and J 0 bases short, with 18 bases between. Germline CDR1 is LGHNA and CDR2 is YNFKEQ. This CDR3 contains 17 residues. The CDR3 region has the DNA TGTGCCAGCAGCCGCGGGACGGCGGACGGCTCTAACTATGGCTACACCTTC. It specifies CASSRGTADGSNYGYTF.

The V gene is TRBV5-1, the J gene TRBJ1-2, with D hard to call. V was clipped by 4 bases and J by 6 bases, with 19 bases between them. This CDR3 is 15 amino acids long. In germline, CDR1 is SGHRS, CDR2 YFSETQ. CDR3 nucleotides: TGCGCCAGCAGCCTTCTACTCGGTACGGGGAATGGCTACACCTTC. Encoded protein: CASSLLLGTGNGYTF.

This clone was recorded once. This rearrangement joins TRBV28 to TRBJ2-7; weak D call: TRBD2 (5 bases). The V gene lost 2 bases and the J gene lost 0 bases, with 8 bases spanning the gap. Germline V gene sequence: CDR1 MDHEN, CDR2 SYDVKM. This CDR3 is built from 14 residues. The CDR3 DNA reads TGTGCCAGCAGTTTAATCGGGAACTCCTACGAGCAGTACTTC. Protein: CASSLIGNSYEQYF.

The sample holds one count of this clone. V is TRBV14 and J is TRBJ2-3; D is perhaps TRBD1 (5 bases). This CDR3 is built from 17 residues. The ends were cut back, 1 base at V and 4 bases at J, with 18 bases in the middle. Germline V lookup: CDR1 SGHDN, CDR2 FVKESK. In nucleotides, the CDR3 is TGTGCCAGCAGCCAAGTTGAGAGCAGGGCCTCGGCAGATACGCAGTATTTT. It is translated as CASSQVESRASADTQYF.

The chain recombines TRBV2 with TRBJ1-2, with 8 nucleotides matching TRBD1. V shed 6 bases and J 5 bases; nucleotides not matched to a gene: 5. Germline V CDR1 and CDR2: SNHLY, FYNNEI. CDR3 length: 13 amino acids. The CDR3 spells CASRGTGRYGYTF. The DNA of the CDR3 is TGTGCCAGCAGGGGGACAGGCCGATATGGCTACACCTTC.

V usage is TRBV28 and J usage is TRBJ1-1; D may be TRBD1 (6 bases). Germline V gene sequence: CDR1 MDHEN, CDR2 SYDVKM. With 6 bases removed from V and 10 bases from J, the gap between germline ends came to 21 bases. The CDR3 covers 14 residues. The CDR3: CASSPTSTGIGAFF. CDR3 DNA sequence: TGTGCCAGCAGCCCCACGTCAACAGGGATAGGAGCTTTCTTT. Filled out from reference TRBV28 and TRBJ1-1, the complete variable domain reads DVKVTQSSRYLVKRTGEKVFLECVQDMDHENMFWYRQDPGLGLRLIYFSYDVKMKEKGDIPEGYSVSREKKERFSLILESASTNQTSMYLCASSPTSTGIGAFFGQGTRLTVV.

The V call is TRBV5-1, the J call TRBJ1-1; 7 nucleotides line up with TRBD1. CDR3 length: 15 residues. J was trimmed by 11 bases and V by 1 base; bases with no gene match: 14. Germline V CDR1 and CDR2: SGHRS, YFSETQ. This CDR3 reads CASSLSTGQAGQAFF. The CDR3 nucleotides read TGCGCCAGCAGCTTGTCTACCGGACAGGCCGGGCAGGCTTTCTTT.

The rearrangement joins TRBV19 to TRBJ2-3; 8 nucleotides match TRBD1. The V gene's germline CDR1 is LNHDA and CDR2 SQIVND (reference sequence). Unmatched junction bases numbered 0, after V lost 4 bases and J lost 3 bases. The CDR3 is 13 residues long. CDR3 amino acids: CASSNRGTDTQYF. The CDR3 nucleotides are TGTGCCAGTAGTAACAGGGGGACAGATACGCAGTATTTT.

The rearrangement uses TRBV5-1 and TRBJ1-2, with 9 bases matching TRBD1. The germline V gene encodes CDR1 SGHRS and CDR2 YFSETQ. After removal of 4 bases from V and 7 bases from J, the junction contained 14 bases not matched to a gene. This CDR3 contains 16 residues. The CDR3: CASSETPGQGTRGYTF. The DNA of the CDR3 is TGCGCCAGCAGCGAGACTCCGGGACAGGGTACGCGTGGCTACACCTTC.

The V and J genes are TRBV5-1 and TRBJ2-3; possible D gene TRBD2, 7 bases. The germline V gene has CDR1 SGHRS and CDR2 YFSETQ. The CDR3 extends over 18 amino acids. V was trimmed by 1 base and J by 3 bases, leaving 21 bases between them. CDR3 nucleotide sequence: TGCGCCAGCAGCTTGAGGCAATGGGGAGGGGGGGCTACAGATACGCAGTATTTT. Its protein is CASSLRQWGGGATDTQYF.

The chain is built from TRBV13 and TRBJ2-5; possible D gene TRBD1, 7 bases. Germline lookup yields CDR1 PRHDT and CDR2 FYEKMQ (reference sequence). This CDR3 region has 15 residues. Trimming cost V 1 base and J 10 bases, with 19 bases left between them. The CDR3 loop is CASSLAAGGQVFQYF. For the CDR3, the DNA is TGTGCCAGCAGCTTAGCCGCAGGGGGGCAAGTATTCCAGTACTTC.

The CDR3 DNA follows: TGTGCCAGCAGCTTAACGCCCACAGGGAACACTGAAGCTTTCTTT. Translation gives CASSLTPTGNTEAFF. The gene calls are TRBV7-3 and TRBJ1-1, with D possibly matching TRBD1 (5 bases). Trimming removed 0 bases from V and 1 base from J, with 9 bases in between. The germline V gene encodes CDR1 SGHTA and CDR2 FQGTGA. CDR3 length: 15 amino acids.

The chain combines TRBV9 with TRBJ2-7, with a weak D call TRBD2 (6 bases). Trimming left V 0 bases short and J 6 bases short, with 16 bases between. From germline, CDR1 is SGDLS and CDR2 YYNGEE. This CDR3 contains 15 residues. CDR3 loop: CASSVGGVWDVEQYF. CDR3 coding DNA: TGTGCCAGCAGCGTAGGGGGGGTATGGGATGTCGAGCAGTACTTC.

The chain has TRBV6-5 and TRBJ2-7; TRBD2 matches at 10 bases. The CDR3 spans 15 residues. The germline CDR1 and CDR2 sequences are MNHEY and SVGAGI. V lost 5 bases to trimming and J lost 2 bases; unmatched junction nucleotides: 6. The CDR3 loop reads CASSIRTSGTYEQYF. As DNA, the CDR3 is TGTGCCAGCAGTATCAGGACTAGCGGAACCTACGAGCAGTACTTC.

The rearrangement uses TRBV7-2 and TRBJ1-1; D is ambiguous. Per germline, CDR1 SGHTA and CDR2 FQGNSA. Trimming stripped 6 bases from V and 0 bases from J, with 17 bases between. The CDR3 has 16 amino acids. The CDR3 region is CASSFNSKLMNTEAFF. The CDR3 DNA reads TGTGCCAGCAGTTTTAACAGTAAATTAATGAACACTGAAGCTTTCTTT.